These T cell receptor beta chains were read from a single sample in a study of cytomegalovirus exposure and HLA in healthy donors. Produced via immunoSEQ multiplex PCR; TCRdb's table is partial and in-frame only. The sample holds some 130,000 clones; about 85% are singletons and the top ten take about 7%. The material sequenced was PBMCs. These receptors were collected from a woman in her thirties in good health and CMV-seropositive. Each CDR3 is given with its conserved first and last residue. D genes are given only for firm matches. Clone size, where shown, is once, few, many, or a class for clones that have expanded.

d_gene | j_gene | v_gene | abundance | CDR3nt | CDR3aa
TRBD2 | TRBJ2-7 | TRBV7-9 | NA | TGTGCTTGGGGGGGTAGCGGCTACGAGCAGTACTTC | CAWGGSGYEQYF
NA | TRBJ1-1 | TRBV14 | NA | TGTGCCAGCAGCCAAGGGAGTAACACTGAAGCTTTCTTT | CASSQGSNTEAFF
NA | TRBJ1-6 | TRBV2 | NA | TGTGCCAGTAACAGGGATCACTCACCCCTCCACTTT | CASNRDHSPLHF
TRBD2 | TRBJ2-1 | TRBV19 | NA | TGTGCCAGTAGTATAGATGCGGGACTAGGTAACAATGAGCAGTTCTTC | CASSIDAGLGNNEQFF
NA | TRBJ2-1 | TRBV6-5 | NA | TGTGCCAGCAGTTATTCACGGGGCTACAATGAGCAGTTCTTC | CASSYSRGYNEQFF
TRBD1 | TRBJ1-1 | TRBV2 | NA | TGTGCCAGCAGCGTCTCGACAGGGGGAACGGAGGACACTGAAGCTTTCTTT | CASSVSTGGTEDTEAFF
TRBD1 | TRBJ1-2 | TRBV5-4 | NA | TGTGCCAGCAGCTACCCGACAGGGGTTGGCTACACCTTC | CASSYPTGVGYTF
TRBD2 | TRBJ2-1 | TRBV28 | NA | TGTGCCAGCAGTTGGGGGACTAGCGGGAGCCATGAGCAGTTCTTC | CASSWGTSGSHEQFF
NA | TRBJ1-5 | TRBV5-1 | NA | TGCGCCAGCAGCTTGGAAGGCACAGGCCAGCCCCAGCATTTT | CASSLEGTGQPQHF
TRBD2 | TRBJ2-2 | TRBV2 | NA | TGTGCCAGCAGTGTAGCGGGGGGTCGTGTCACCGGGGAGCTGTTTTTT | CASSVAGGRVTGELFF
NA | TRBJ1-2 | TRBV13 | NA | TGTGCCAGCAGCTTGACCCAGGGCTATGGCTACACCTTC | CASSLTQGYGYTF
NA | TRBJ2-1 | TRBV5-1 | once | TGCGCCAGCAGCTTCACTCCCCTTGAAGAGCAGTTCTTC | CASSFTPLEEQFF
NA | TRBJ2-3 | TRBV28 | NA | TGTGCCAGCAGTTTAGCAGGGGAGGGCCAGGATACGCAGTATTTT | CASSLAGEGQDTQYF
NA | TRBJ2-7 | TRBV19 | NA | TGTGCCAGTAAGCAGGAGGGCTCCTACGAGCAGTACTTC | CASKQEGSYEQYF
TRBD1 | TRBJ1-4 | TRBV5-4 | NA | TGTGCCAGCAGCTTGGCGGGACAGTCGGGAGAAAAACTGTTTTTT | CASSLAGQSGEKLFF
NA | TRBJ1-2 | TRBV27 | NA | TGTGCCAGCAGTTTTCCGGGGGGGACTTCTCCCTCCGACGGCACCTTC | CASSFPGGTSPSDGTF